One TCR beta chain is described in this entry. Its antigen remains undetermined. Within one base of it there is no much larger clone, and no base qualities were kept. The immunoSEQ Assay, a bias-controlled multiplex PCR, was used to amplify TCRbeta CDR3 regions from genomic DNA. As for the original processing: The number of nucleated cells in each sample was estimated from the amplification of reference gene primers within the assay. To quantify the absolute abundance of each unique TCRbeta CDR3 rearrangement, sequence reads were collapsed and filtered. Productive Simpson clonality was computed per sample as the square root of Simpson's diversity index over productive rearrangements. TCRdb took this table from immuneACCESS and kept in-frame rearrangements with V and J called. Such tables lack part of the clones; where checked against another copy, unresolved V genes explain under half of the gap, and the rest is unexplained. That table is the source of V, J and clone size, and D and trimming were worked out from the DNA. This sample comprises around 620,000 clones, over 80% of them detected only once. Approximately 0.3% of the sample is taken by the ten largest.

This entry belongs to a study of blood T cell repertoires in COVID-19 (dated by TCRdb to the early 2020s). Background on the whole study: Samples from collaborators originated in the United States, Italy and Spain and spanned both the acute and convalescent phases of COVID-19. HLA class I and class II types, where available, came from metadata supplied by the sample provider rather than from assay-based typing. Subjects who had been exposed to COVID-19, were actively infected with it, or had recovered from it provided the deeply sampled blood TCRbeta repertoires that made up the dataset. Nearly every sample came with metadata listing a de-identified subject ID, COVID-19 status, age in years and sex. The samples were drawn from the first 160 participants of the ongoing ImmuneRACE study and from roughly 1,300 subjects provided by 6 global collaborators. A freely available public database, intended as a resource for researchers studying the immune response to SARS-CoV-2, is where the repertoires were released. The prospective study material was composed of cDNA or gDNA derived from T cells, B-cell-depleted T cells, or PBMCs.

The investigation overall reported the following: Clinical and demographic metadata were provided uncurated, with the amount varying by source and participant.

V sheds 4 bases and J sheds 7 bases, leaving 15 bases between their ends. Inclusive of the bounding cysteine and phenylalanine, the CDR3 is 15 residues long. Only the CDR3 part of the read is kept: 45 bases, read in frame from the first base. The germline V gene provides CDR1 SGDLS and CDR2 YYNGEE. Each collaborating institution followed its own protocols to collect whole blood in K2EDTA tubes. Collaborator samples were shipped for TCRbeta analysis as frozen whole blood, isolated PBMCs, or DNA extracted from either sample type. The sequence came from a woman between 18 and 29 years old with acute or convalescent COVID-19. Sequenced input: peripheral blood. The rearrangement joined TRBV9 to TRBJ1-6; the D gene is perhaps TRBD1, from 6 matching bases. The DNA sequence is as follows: TGTGCCAGCAGCTTAACAGGGTTGAAGAATTCACCCCTCCACTTT. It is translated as CASSLTGLKNSPLHF.